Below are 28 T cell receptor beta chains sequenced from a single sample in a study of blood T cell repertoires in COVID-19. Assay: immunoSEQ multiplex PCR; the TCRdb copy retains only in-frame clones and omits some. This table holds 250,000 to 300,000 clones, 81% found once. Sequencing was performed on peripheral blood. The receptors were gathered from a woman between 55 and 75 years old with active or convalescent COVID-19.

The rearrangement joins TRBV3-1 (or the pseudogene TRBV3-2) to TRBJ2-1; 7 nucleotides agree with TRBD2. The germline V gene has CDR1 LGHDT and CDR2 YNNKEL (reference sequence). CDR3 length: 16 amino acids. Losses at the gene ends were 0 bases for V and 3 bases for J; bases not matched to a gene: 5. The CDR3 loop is CASSQDWASGYNEQFF. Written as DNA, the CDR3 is TGTGCCAGCAGCCAAGATTGGGCTAGCGGCTACAATGAGCAGTTCTTC.

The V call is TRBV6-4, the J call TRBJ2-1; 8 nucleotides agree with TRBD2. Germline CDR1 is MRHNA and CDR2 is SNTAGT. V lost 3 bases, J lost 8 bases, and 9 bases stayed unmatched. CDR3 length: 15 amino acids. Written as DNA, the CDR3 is TGTGCCAGCAGTGAATCCGGGGGGGCCTGGGATGAGCAGTTCTTC. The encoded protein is CASSESGGAWDEQFF.

The CDR3, as DNA: TGTGCCAGCAGCTTCGGGGGGCAAGGTGAAGCTTTCTTT. Amino acids: CASSFGGQGEAFF. This sequence joins TRBV5-4 and TRBJ1-1, with a possible D match to TRBD1 (6 bases). The germline CDR1 and CDR2 sequences are SGHNT and YYREEE (reference sequence). The V end lost 2 bases, the J end lost 7 bases, and 12 bases lay between the germline ends. This CDR3 is built from 13 residues. The variable domain in full, completed from reference TRBV5-4 and TRBJ1-1, reads ETGVTQSPTHLIKTRGQQVTLRCSSQSGHNTVSWYQQALGQGPQFIFQYYREEENGRGNFPPRFSGLQFPNYSSELNVNALELDDSALYLCASSFGGQGEAFFGQGTRLTVV.

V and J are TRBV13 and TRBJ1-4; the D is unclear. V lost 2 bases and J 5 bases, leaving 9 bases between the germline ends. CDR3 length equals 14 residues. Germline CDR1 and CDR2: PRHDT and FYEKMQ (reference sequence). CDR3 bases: TGTGCCAGCAGCTTACGGTTGCTCAATGAAAAACTGTTTTTT. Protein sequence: CASSLRLLNEKLFF.

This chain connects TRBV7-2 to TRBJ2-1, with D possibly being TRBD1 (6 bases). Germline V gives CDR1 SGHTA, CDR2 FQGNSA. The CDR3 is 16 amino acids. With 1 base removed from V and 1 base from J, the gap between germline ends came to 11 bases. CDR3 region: CASSLGVGASYNEQFF. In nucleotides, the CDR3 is TGTGCCAGCAGCTTAGGAGTGGGGGCATCCTACAATGAGCAGTTCTTC.

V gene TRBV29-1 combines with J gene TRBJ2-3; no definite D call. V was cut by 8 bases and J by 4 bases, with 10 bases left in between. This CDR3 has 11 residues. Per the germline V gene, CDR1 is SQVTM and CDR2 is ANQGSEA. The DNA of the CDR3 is TGCAGCCCTGCAGAAGCAGATACGCAGTATTTT. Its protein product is CSPAEADTQYF.

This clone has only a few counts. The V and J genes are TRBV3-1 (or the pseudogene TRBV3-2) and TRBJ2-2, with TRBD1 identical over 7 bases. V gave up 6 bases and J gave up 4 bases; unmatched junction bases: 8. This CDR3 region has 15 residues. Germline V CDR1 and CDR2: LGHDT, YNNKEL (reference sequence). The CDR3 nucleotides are TGTGCCAGCAGGCCCGGGACAGAGAGCACCGGGGAGCTGTTTTTT. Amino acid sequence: CASRPGTESTGELFF.

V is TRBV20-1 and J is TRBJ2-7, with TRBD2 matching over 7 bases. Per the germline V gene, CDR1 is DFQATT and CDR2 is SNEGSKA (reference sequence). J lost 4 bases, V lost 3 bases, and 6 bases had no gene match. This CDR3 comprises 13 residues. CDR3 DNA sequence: TGCAGTGCTAGTTCCGGGACTAAATACGAGCAGTACTTC. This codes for CSASSGTKYEQYF.

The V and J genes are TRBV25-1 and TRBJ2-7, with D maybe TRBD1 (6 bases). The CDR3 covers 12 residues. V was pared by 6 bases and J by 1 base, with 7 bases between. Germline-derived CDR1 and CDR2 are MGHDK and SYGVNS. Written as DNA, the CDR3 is TGTGCCAGCAGGGACAGTTCCTACGAGCAGTACTTC. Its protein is CASRDSSYEQYF.

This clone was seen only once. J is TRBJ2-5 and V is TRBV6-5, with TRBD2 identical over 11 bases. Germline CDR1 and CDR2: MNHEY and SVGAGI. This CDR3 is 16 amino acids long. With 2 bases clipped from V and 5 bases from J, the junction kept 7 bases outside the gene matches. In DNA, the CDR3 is TGTGCCAGCAGTTACCTTAGCGGGGGGGCGAGGGAGACCCAGTACTTC. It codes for CASSYLSGGARETQYF.

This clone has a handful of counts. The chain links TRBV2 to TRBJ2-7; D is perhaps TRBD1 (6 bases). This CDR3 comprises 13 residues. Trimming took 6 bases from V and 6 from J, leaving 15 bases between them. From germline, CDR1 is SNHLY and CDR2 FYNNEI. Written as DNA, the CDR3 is TGTGCCAGCAGGGAGACAGGCCCCGGCGAGCAGTACTTC. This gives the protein CASRETGPGEQYF.

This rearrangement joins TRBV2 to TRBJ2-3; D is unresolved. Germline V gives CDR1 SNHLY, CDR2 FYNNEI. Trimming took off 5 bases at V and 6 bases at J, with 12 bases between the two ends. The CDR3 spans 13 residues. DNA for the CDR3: TGTGCCAGCAGTTATCTAGGCCCGGATACGCAGTATTTT. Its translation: CASSYLGPDTQYF.

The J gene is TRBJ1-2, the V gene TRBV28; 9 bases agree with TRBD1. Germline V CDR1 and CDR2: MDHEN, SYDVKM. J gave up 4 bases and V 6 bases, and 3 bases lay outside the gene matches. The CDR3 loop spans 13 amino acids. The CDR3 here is CASRVQGAYGYTF. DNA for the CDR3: TGTGCCAGCAGGGTACAGGGGGCCTATGGCTACACCTTC.

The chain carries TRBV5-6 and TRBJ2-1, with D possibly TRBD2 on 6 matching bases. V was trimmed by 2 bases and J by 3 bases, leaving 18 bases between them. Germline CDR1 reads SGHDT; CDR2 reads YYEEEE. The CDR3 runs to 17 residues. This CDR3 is CASSFSPSGGIYNEQFF. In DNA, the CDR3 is TGTGCCAGCAGCTTCAGCCCTAGTGGGGGGATCTACAATGAGCAGTTCTTC. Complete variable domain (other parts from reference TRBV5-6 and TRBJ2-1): DAGVTQSPTHLIKTRGQQVTLRCSPKSGHDTVSWYQQALGQGPQFIFQYYEEEERQRGNFPDRFSGHQFPNYSSELNVNALLLGDSALYLCASSFSPSGGIYNEQFFGPGTRLTVL.

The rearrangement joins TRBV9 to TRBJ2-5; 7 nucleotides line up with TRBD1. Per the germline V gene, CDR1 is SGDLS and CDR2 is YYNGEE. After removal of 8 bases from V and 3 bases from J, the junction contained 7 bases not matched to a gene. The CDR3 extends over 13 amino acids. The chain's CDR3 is CASTPGTEETQYF. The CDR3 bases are TGTGCCAGTACTCCCGGGACAGAAGAGACCCAGTACTTC.

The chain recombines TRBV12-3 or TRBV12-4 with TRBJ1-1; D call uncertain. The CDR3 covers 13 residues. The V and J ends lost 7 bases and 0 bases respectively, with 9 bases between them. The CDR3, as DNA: TGTGCCAGCACCCACGGGGTGAACACTGAAGCTTTCTTT. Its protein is CASTHGVNTEAFF.

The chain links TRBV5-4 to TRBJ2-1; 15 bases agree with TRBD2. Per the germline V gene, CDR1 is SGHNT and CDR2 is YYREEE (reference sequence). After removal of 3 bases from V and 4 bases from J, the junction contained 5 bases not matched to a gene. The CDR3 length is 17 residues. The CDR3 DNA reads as TGTGCCAGCAGCTCGGGGACTAGCGGGGGGATATACAATGAGCAGTTCTTC. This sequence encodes CASSSGTSGGIYNEQFF.

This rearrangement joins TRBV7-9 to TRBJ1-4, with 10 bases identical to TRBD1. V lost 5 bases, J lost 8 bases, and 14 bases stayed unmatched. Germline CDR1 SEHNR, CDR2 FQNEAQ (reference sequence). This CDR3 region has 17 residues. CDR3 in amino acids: CASSIPPGQGIVEKLFF. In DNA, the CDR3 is TGTGCCAGCAGCATTCCTCCGGGACAGGGGATAGTAGAAAAACTGTTTTTT.

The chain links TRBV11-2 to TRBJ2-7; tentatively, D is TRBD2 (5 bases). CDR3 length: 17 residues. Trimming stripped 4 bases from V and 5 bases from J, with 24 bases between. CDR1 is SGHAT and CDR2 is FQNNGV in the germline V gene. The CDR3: CASSSPPAPGVYHEQYF. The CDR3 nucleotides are TGTGCCAGCAGCTCCCCCCCCGCCCCCGGGGTCTACCACGAGCAGTACTTC.

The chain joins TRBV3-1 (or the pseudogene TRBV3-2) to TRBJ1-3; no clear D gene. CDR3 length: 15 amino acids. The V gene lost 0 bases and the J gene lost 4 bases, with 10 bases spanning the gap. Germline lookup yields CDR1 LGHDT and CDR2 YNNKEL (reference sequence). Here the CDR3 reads CASSQDLLAGNTIYF. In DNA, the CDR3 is TGTGCCAGCAGCCAAGATCTCCTAGCAGGAAACACCATATATTTT.

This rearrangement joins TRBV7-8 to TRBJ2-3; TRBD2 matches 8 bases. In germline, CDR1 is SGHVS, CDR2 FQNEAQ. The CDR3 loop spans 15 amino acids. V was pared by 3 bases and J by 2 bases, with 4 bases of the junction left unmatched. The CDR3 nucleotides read TGTGCCAGCAGCTTCAAGCGGGGGCACACAGATACGCAGTATTTT. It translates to CASSFKRGHTDTQYF.

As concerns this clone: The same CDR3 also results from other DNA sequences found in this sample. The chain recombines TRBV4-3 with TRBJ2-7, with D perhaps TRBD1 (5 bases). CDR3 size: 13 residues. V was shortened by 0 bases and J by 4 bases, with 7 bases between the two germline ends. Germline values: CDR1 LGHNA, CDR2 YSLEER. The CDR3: CASSQDRGYEQYF. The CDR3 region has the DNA TGCGCCAGCAGCCAAGATAGGGGTTACGAGCAGTACTTC.

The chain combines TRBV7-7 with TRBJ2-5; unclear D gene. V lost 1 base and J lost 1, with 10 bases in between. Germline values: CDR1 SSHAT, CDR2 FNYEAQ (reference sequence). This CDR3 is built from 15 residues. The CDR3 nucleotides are TGTGCCAGCAGCTTAGGCTCAGGAATCCAAGAGACCCAGTACTTC. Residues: CASSLGSGIQETQYF.

CDR3 loop: CAWSPLLGGPYTDTQYF. As DNA, the CDR3 is TGTGCCTGGAGTCCGCTTCTCGGGGGGCCGTACACAGATACGCAGTATTTT. V gene TRBV30 combines with J gene TRBJ2-3; tentatively, D is TRBD2 (7 bases). The CDR3 totals 17 residues. Per the germline V gene, CDR1 is GTSNPN and CDR2 is SVGIG (reference sequence). The V end was cut by 2 bases, the J end by 2 bases, with 20 bases between.

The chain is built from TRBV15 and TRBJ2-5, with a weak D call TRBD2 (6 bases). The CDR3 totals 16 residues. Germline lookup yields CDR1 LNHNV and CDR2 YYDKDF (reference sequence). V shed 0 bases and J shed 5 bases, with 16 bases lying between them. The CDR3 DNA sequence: TGTGCCACCAGCAGAGAGGTCTGGGGGGAGCACGAGACCCAGTACTTC. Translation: CATSREVWGEHETQYF.

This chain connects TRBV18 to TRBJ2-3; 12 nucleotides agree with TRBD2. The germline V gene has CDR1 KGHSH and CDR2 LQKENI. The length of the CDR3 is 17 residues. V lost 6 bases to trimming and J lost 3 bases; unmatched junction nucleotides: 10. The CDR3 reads CASSPGLAGIWTDTQYF. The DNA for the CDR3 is TGTGCCAGCTCCCCTGGACTAGCGGGGATCTGGACAGATACGCAGTATTTT.

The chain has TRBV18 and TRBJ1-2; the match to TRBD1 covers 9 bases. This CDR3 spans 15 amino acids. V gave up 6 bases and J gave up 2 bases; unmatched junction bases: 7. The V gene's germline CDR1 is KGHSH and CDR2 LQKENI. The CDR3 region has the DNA TGTGCCAGCTCCCCCGGGACAGGGCAAAACTATGGCTACACCTTC. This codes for CASSPGTGQNYGYTF.

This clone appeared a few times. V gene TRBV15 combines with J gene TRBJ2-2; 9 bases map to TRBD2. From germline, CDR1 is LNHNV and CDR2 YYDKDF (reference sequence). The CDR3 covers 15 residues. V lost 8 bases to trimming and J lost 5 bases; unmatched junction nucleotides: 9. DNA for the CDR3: TGTGCCACCCGTAGCGGGGGCCTCGGGACCGGGGAGCTGTTTTTT. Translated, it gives CATRSGGLGTGELFF.